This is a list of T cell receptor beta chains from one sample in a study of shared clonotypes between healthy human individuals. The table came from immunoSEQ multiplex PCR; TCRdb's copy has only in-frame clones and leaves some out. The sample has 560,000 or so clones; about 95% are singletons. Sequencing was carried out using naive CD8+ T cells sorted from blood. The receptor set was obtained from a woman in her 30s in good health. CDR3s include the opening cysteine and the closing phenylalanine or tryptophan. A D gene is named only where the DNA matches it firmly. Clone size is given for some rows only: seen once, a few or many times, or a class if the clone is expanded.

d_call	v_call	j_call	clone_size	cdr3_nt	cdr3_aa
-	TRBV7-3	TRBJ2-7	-	TGTGCCAGCAGCTTTGATGGAGGGGATTACGAGCAGTACTTC	CASSFDGGDYEQYF
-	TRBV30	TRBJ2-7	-	TGTGCCTGGAGTGTAGGATCGGGGTACGAGCAGTACTTC	CAWSVGSGYEQYF
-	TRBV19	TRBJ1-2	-	TGTGCCAGTAGTGTGGACGTGGAGGGCTATGGCTACACCTTC	CASSVDVEGYGYTF
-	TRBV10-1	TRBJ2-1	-	TGCGCCAGCAGTGAGGCGGGAAATCCCAATGAGCAGTTCTTC	CASSEAGNPNEQFF
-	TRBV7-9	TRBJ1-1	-	TGTGCCAGCAGCTTGGGGGGCGCGACTGAAGCTTTCTTT	CASSLGGATEAFF
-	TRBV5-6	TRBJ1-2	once	TGTGCCAGCAGCTTGGGAGGGTTTGGCTACACCTTC	CASSLGGFGYTF
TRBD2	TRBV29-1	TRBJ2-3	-	TGCAGCTTATTGACTAGCGGGAGCACAGATACGCAGTATTTT	CSLLTSGSTDTQYF
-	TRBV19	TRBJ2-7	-	TGTGCCAGTAGTATCGTTAGGACTACCCGTAACTACGAGCAGTACTTC	CASSIVRTTRNYEQYF
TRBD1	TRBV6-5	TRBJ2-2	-	TGTGCCAGCAGAGACAGGGGGTTTAACACCGGGGAGCTGTTTTTT	CASRDRGFNTGELFF
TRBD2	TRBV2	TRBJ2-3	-	TGTGCCAGCAGTGAAAGCGGGAGGATGAACGTGGATACGCAGTATTTT	CASSESGRMNVDTQYF
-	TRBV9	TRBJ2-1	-	TGTGCCAGCAGCGTAGCTCTGGGACTTGGTATGCTCTCTGAGCAGTTCTTC	CASSVALGLGMLSEQFF
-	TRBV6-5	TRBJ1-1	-	TGTGCCAGCAGTTATGACGGGGTGAACACTGAAGCTTTCTTT	CASSYDGVNTEAFF
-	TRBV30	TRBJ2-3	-	TGTGCCTGGAGTGCCAGCTTAGTCACAGATACGCAGTATTTT	CAWSASLVTDTQYF
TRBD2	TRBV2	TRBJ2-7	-	TGTGCCAGCCATCGGGGGGGGACGACCTACGAGCAGTACTTC	CASHRGGTTYEQYF
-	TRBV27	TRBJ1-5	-	TGTGCCAGCGGGGCAGGGAGTAGCAATCAGCCCCAGCATTTT	CASGAGSSNQPQHF
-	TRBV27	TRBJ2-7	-	TGTGCCAGCAGGGATGGGTCCGAGCAGTACTTC	CASRDGSEQYF
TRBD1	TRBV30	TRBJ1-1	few	TGTGCCTGGCAGGGGGCATTCGAAGCTTTCTTT	CAWQGAFEAFF
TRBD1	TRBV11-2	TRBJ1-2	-	TGTGCCAGCAGCCCCGGGACAGGGTTCTTTTATGGCTACACCTTC	CASSPGTGFFYGYTF
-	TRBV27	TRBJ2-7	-	TGTGCCAGCAGTTTTGGTCACGAGCAGTACTTC	CASSFGHEQYF
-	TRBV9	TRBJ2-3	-	TGTGCCAGCAGCGTCCAGACAGATACGCAGTATTTT	CASSVQTDTQYF
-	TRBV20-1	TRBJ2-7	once	TGCAGTGCTGACCCCTCCTACGAGCAGTACTTC	CSADPSYEQYF
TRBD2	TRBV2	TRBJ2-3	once	TGTGCCAGCAGTCCTAGCGGGAGGATCTTAGATACGCAGTATTTT	CASSPSGRILDTQYF
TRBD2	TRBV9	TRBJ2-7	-	TGTGCCAGCAGCGGGACTAGCGACTACGAGCAGTACTTC	CASSGTSDYEQYF
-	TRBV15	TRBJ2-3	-	TGTGCCACCAGCAGAGGACAGACAGATACGCAGTATTTT	CATSRGQTDTQYF
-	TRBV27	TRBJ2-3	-	TGTGCCAGCAGTTTTATGGGGGCCGATGATACGCAGTATTTT	CASSFMGADDTQYF
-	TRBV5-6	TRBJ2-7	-	TGTGCCAGCAGCCCGGAGAGCTCCTACGAGCAGTACTTC	CASSPESSYEQYF
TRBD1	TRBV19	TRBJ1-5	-	TGTGCCAGTCATGAACAGGGGGGTCAGCCCCAGCATTTT	CASHEQGGQPQHF
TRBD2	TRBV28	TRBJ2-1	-	TGTGCCAGCAGTTTAAAGGGACTAGATCTCTACAATGAGCAGTTCTTC	CASSLKGLDLYNEQFF
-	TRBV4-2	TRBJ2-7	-	TGTGCCAGCAGCCAAGATCGGGAATCCTACGAGCAGTACTTC	CASSQDRESYEQYF
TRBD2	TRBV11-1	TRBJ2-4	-	TGTGCCAGCAGCCAAGCGGGACGGATCAAAAACATTCAGTACTTC	CASSQAGRIKNIQYF
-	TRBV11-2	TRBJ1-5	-	TGTGCCAGCAGCCTTTCAGGAGATAGCAATCAGCCCCAGCATTTT	CASSLSGDSNQPQHF
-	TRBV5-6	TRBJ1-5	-	TGTGCCAGCAGCGCAACCCCGGGATTCAATCAGCCCCAGCATTTT	CASSATPGFNQPQHF
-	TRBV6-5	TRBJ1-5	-	TGTGCCAGCAGTCCCGGGACGGGAATAAATCAGCCCCAGCATTTT	CASSPGTGINQPQHF
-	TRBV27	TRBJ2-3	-	TGTGCCAGCAGTTTAAATGGGCAGAGCACAGATACGCAGTATTTT	CASSLNGQSTDTQYF
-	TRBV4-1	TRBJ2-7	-	TGCGCCAGCAGCCAAGAAGTGGGCAGAACCTACGAGCAGTACTTC	CASSQEVGRTYEQYF
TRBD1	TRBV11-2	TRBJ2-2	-	TGTGCCACCACAGGGGACGGGGAGCTGTTTTTT	CATTGDGELFF
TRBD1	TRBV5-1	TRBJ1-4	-	TGCGCCAGCAGCCAAGGACAGGGTTATGAAAAACTGTTTTTT	CASSQGQGYEKLFF
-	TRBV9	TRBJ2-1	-	TGTGCCAGCAGCGTAGGGGGATCTCACTACAATGAGCAGTTCTTC	CASSVGGSHYNEQFF
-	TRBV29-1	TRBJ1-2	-	TGCAGCGTTGAAGATTTGGGAATCTATGGCTACACCTTC	CSVEDLGIYGYTF
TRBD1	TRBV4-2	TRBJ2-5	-	TGTGCCAGCAGCCAAAACGTAAGGGGGCTCGGGGAGACCCAGTACTTC	CASSQNVRGLGETQYF
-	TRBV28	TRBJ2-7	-	TGTGCCAGCCAATTTTCGGACGGCTACGAGCAGTACTTC	CASQFSDGYEQYF
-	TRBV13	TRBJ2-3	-	TGTGCCAGCAGCTTAGGCGGTAGTAGCACAGATACGCAGTATTTT	CASSLGGSSTDTQYF
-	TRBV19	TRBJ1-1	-	TGTGCCAGTAGTATAGATCGGGTTCTGGGGAGTACTGAAGCTTTCTTT	CASSIDRVLGSTEAFF
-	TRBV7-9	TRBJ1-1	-	TGTGCCAGCAGCTTAATTTCCCGCAACCCTGAAGCTTTCTTT	CASSLISRNPEAFF
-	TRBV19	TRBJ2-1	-	TGTGCCAGTAGTATCGGGCGGAAGCAGTTCTTC	CASSIGRKQFF